This is a list of T cell receptor beta chains from one sample in a study of immune cell composition in non-small cell lung cancer. The table came from immunoSEQ multiplex PCR; TCRdb's copy has only in-frame clones and leaves some out. This sample has around 9,100 clones; about 80% occur once, and the top ten carry about 9.7%. The sample taken for sequencing was lung tumor tissue. The receptors originated from a human donor with non-small cell lung cancer. Each CDR3 is given with its conserved first and last residue. The D gene is left open where the match is weak. Expanded clones get a size class; other rows say once, few or many, or leave the size out.

J gene: TRBJ2-1
D gene: TRBD2
CDR3 length: 15
clone size: -
V gene: TRBV10-3
CDR3 protein: CAISESGGTRGEQFF
CDR3 DNA: TGTGCCATCAGTGAGTCGGGGGGGACCCGAGGGGAGCAGTTCTTC

J gene: TRBJ2-7
D gene: -
CDR3 length: 15
clone size: -
V gene: TRBV5-1
CDR3 protein: CASSLGLASSYEQYF
CDR3 DNA: TGCGCCAGCAGCTTGGGGTTAGCGAGCTCCTACGAGCAGTACTTC

J gene: TRBJ2-2
D gene: -
CDR3 length: 15
clone size: -
V gene: TRBV9
CDR3 protein: CASGEQGGSTGELFF
CDR3 DNA: TGTGCCTCCGGGGAACAGGGTGGTAGTACCGGGGAGCTGTTTTTT

J gene: TRBJ1-2
D gene: -
CDR3 length: 13
clone size: few
V gene: TRBV7-2
CDR3 protein: CASSLTGTLRYTF
CDR3 DNA: TGTGCCAGCAGCTTAACAGGGACCCTTCGCTACACCTTC

J gene: TRBJ1-1
D gene: -
CDR3 length: 11
clone size: -
V gene: TRBV6-5
CDR3 protein: CASRSTAEAFF
CDR3 DNA: TGTGCCAGCAGGTCCACGGCTGAAGCTTTCTTT

J gene: TRBJ2-7
D gene: -
CDR3 length: 15
clone size: -
V gene: TRBV5-1
CDR3 protein: CASSLDGQGTSEQYF
CDR3 DNA: TGCGCCAGCAGCTTGGATGGGCAGGGGACGAGCGAGCAGTACTTC

J gene: TRBJ2-4
D gene: TRBD1
CDR3 length: 15
clone size: once
V gene: TRBV7-3
CDR3 protein: CASSLSGTGGSIQYF
CDR3 DNA: TGTGCCAGCAGCTTAAGCGGGACAGGGGGGAGCATTCAGTACTTC

J gene: TRBJ1-1
D gene: TRBD1
CDR3 length: 13
clone size: -
V gene: TRBV5-1
CDR3 protein: CASSLSGQGGAFF
CDR3 DNA: TGCGCCAGCAGCTTGAGCGGACAGGGTGGTGCTTTCTTT

J gene: TRBJ1-3
D gene: -
CDR3 length: 15
clone size: -
V gene: TRBV4-3
CDR3 protein: CASSQDAGPRNTIYF
CDR3 DNA: TGCGCCAGCAGCCAAGATGCAGGACCCAGAAACACCATATATTTT

J gene: TRBJ2-5
D gene: -
CDR3 length: 14
clone size: -
V gene: TRBV28
CDR3 protein: CASRVGSFVETQYF
CDR3 DNA: TGTGCCAGCAGAGTCGGGAGTTTTGTGGAGACCCAGTACTTC

J gene: TRBJ1-2
D gene: TRBD1
CDR3 length: 15
clone size: large
V gene: TRBV2
CDR3 protein: CASSAWGQGNYGYTF
CDR3 DNA: TGTGCCAGCAGCGCCTGGGGACAGGGTAACTATGGCTACACCTTC

J gene: TRBJ1-1
D gene: -
CDR3 length: 16
clone size: -
V gene: TRBV21-1
CDR3 protein: CASSATIATNRTEAFF
CDR3 DNA: TGTGCCAGCAGCGCAACGATAGCTACAAATCGCACTGAAGCTTTCTTT

J gene: TRBJ1-1
D gene: -
CDR3 length: 15
clone size: once
V gene: TRBV5-1
CDR3 protein: CASSFVAGVNTEAFF
CDR3 DNA: TGCGCCAGCAGCTTTGTTGCAGGGGTGAACACTGAAGCTTTCTTT

J gene: TRBJ1-1
D gene: -
CDR3 length: 16
clone size: -
V gene: TRBV19
CDR3 protein: CASTSNHLGANTEAFF
CDR3 DNA: TGTGCCAGTACCTCAAATCACCTGGGGGCGAACACTGAAGCTTTCTTT

J gene: TRBJ2-7
D gene: -
CDR3 length: 12
clone size: once
V gene: TRBV30
CDR3 protein: CAWSWGFYEQYF
CDR3 DNA: TGTGCCTGGAGCTGGGGTTTCTACGAGCAGTACTTC

J gene: TRBJ2-1
D gene: TRBD2
CDR3 length: 16
clone size: -
V gene: TRBV11-2
CDR3 protein: CASSSSPLLAGNEQFF
CDR3 DNA: TGTGCCAGCAGCTCCTCCCCCCTACTAGCGGGTAATGAGCAGTTCTTC

J gene: TRBJ1-1
D gene: TRBD1
CDR3 length: 11
clone size: -
V gene: TRBV20-1
CDR3 protein: CSAPRDRVAFF
CDR3 DNA: TGCAGTGCCCCCCGGGACAGGGTTGCTTTCTTT

J gene: TRBJ1-1
D gene: -
CDR3 length: 12
clone size: -
V gene: TRBV7-6
CDR3 protein: CASSLVGAEAFF
CDR3 DNA: TGTGCCAGCAGCTTAGTTGGGGCTGAAGCTTTCTTT

J gene: TRBJ2-3
D gene: -
CDR3 length: 11
clone size: -
V gene: TRBV10-1
CDR3 protein: CASSARDTQYF
CDR3 DNA: TGCGCCAGCAGTGCAAGGGATACGCAGTATTTT

J gene: TRBJ2-5
D gene: TRBD2
CDR3 length: 13
clone size: once
V gene: TRBV5-1
CDR3 protein: CASSLGGGETQYF
CDR3 DNA: TGCGCCAGCAGCTTAGGCGGGGGAGAGACCCAGTACTTC

J gene: TRBJ2-7
D gene: -
CDR3 length: 15
clone size: few
V gene: TRBV2
CDR3 protein: CASSEAPPQIGEQYF
CDR3 DNA: TGTGCCAGCAGTGAAGCCCCCCCCCAAATAGGCGAGCAGTACTTC

J gene: TRBJ2-7
D gene: TRBD1
CDR3 length: 13
clone size: once
V gene: TRBV6-6
CDR3 protein: CASNTGTGYEQYF
CDR3 DNA: TGTGCCAGCAACACCGGGACAGGCTACGAGCAGTACTTC

J gene: TRBJ1-6
D gene: -
CDR3 length: 14
clone size: -
V gene: TRBV19
CDR3 protein: CASSNDERNSPLHF
CDR3 DNA: TGTGCCAGTAGTAACGACGAACGAAATTCACCCCTCCACTTT

J gene: TRBJ2-7
D gene: -
CDR3 length: 12
clone size: -
V gene: TRBV29-1
CDR3 protein: CSVSQGTYEQYF
CDR3 DNA: TGCAGCGTTTCCCAGGGTACCTACGAGCAGTACTTC

J gene: TRBJ2-5
D gene: -
CDR3 length: 13
clone size: once
V gene: TRBV7-9
CDR3 protein: CASSPTAAETQYF
CDR3 DNA: TGTGCCAGCAGCCCAACAGCCGCAGAGACCCAGTACTTC

J gene: TRBJ2-3
D gene: -
CDR3 length: 13
clone size: -
V gene: TRBV5-1
CDR3 protein: CASTRGGTDTQYF
CDR3 DNA: TGCGCCAGCACCAGGGGGGGCACAGATACGCAGTATTTT

J gene: TRBJ2-1
D gene: TRBD1
CDR3 length: 15
clone size: few
V gene: TRBV5-1
CDR3 protein: CASSPRTGGTNEQFF
CDR3 DNA: TGCGCCAGCAGCCCCAGGACAGGGGGCACAAATGAGCAGTTCTTC

J gene: TRBJ2-7
D gene: TRBD1
CDR3 length: 13
clone size: few
V gene: TRBV29-1
CDR3 protein: CSVEWTGTYEQYF
CDR3 DNA: TGCAGCGTTGAATGGACAGGGACCTACGAGCAGTACTTC